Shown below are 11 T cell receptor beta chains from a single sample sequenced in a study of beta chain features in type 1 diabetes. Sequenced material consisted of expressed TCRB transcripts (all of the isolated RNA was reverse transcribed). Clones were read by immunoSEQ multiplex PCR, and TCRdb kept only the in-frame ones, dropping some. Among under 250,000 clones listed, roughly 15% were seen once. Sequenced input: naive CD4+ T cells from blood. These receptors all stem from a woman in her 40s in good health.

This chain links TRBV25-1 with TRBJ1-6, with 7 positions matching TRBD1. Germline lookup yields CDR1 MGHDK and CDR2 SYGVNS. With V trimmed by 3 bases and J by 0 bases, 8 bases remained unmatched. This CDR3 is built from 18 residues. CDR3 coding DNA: TGTGCCAGCAGTGACGGACAGGTGGGGAGCTCCTATAATTCACCCCTCCACTTT. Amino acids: CASSDGQVGSSYNSPLHF.

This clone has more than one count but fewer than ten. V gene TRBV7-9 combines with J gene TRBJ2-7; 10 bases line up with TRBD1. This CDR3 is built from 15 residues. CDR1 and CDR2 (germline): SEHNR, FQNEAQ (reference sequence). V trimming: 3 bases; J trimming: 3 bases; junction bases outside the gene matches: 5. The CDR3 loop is CASSFDRGPFYEQYF. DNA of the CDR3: TGTGCCAGCAGCTTCGACAGGGGGCCGTTCTACGAGCAGTACTTC.

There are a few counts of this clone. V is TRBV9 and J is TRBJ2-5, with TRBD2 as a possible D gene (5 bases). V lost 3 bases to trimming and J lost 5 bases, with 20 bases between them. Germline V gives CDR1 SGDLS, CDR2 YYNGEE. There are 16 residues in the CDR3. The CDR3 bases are TGTGCCAGCAGCGGTCTCGGGGAGTCCGCTTGGGAGACCCAGTACTTC. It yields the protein CASSGLGESAWETQYF.

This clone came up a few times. The CDR3: CASSPTGTGTYEQYF. CDR3 DNA: TGCGCCAGCAGCCCGACAGGGACCGGAACCTACGAGCAGTACTTC. The chain employs TRBV5-1 and TRBJ2-7, with 7 bases lining up with TRBD1. Germline V gene sequence: CDR1 SGHRS, CDR2 YFSETQ. The CDR3 contains 15 residues. The J segment lost 2 bases and the V segment lost 4 bases, leaving 9 bases of the junction unmatched. Combining the CDR3 with reference TRBV5-1 and TRBJ2-7 gives the whole variable domain KAGVTQTPRYLIKTRGQQVTLSCSPISGHRSVSWYQQTPGQGLQFLFEYFSETQRNKGNFPGRFSGRQFSNSRSEMNVSTLELGDSALYLCASSPTGTGTYEQYFGPGTRLTVT.

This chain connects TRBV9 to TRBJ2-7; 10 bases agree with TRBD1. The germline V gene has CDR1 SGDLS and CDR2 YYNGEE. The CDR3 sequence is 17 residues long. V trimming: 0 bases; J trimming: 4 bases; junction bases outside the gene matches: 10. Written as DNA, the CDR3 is TGTGCCAGCAGCGTAGCTGTCCCCGGGACAGGGGAATACGAGCAGTACTTC. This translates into CASSVAVPGTGEYEQYF.

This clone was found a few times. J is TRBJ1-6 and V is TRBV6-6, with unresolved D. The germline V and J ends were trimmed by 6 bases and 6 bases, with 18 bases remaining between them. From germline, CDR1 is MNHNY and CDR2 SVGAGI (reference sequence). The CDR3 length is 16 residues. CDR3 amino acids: CASRSLIQVTNSPLHF. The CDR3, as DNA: TGTGCCAGCAGATCCCTGATTCAGGTTACTAATTCACCCCTCCACTTT.

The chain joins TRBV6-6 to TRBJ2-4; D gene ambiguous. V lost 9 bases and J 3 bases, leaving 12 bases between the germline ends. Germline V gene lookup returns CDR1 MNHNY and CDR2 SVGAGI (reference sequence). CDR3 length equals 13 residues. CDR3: CARIELGKNIQYF. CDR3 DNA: TGTGCCAGGATCGAACTCGGCAAAAACATTCAGTACTTC.

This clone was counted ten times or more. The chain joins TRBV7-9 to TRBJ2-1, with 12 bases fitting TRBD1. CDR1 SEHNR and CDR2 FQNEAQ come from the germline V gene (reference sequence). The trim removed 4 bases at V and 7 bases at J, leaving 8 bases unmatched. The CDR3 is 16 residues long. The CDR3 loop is CASSSKGDRGQNEQFF. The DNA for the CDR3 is TGTGCCAGCAGCTCGAAGGGGGACAGGGGGCAAAATGAGCAGTTCTTC.

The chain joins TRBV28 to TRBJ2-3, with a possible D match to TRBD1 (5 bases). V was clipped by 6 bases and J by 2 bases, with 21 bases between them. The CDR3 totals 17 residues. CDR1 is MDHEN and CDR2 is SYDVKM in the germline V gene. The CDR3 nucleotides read TGTGCCAGCAGCCTGAAAGGTCTGGGGCGATCCACAGATACGCAGTATTTT. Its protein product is CASSLKGLGRSTDTQYF.

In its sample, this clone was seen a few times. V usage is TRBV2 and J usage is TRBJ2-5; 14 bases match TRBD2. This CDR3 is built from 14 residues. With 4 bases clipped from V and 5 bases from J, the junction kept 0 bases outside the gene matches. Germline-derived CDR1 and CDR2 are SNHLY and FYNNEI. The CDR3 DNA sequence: TGTGCCAGCAGTGGACTAGCGGGAGGGGAGACCCAGTACTTC. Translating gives CASSGLAGGETQYF.

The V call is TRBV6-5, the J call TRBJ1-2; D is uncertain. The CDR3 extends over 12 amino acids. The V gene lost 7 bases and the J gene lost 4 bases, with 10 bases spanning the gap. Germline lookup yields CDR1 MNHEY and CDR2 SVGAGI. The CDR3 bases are TGTGCCAGCACGGGCAGCGGCTATGGCTACACCTTC. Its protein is CASTGSGYGYTF.